The source of this T cell receptor (beta chain) is a study of T cell repertoires in cytomegalovirus infection. Background on the study: Both CMV infection and a matching HLA type were indicated by public TCR beta signatures.

Via MiXCR, TCRdb re-called the reads, giving one row per CDR3 protein. The table records 150,000 to 200,000 distinct CDR3 sequences, approximately 9.7% of them present only once. There are 12 residues in the CDR3. The germline V and J ends were trimmed by 6 bases and 5 bases, with 10 bases remaining between them. From germline, CDR1 is MNHEY and CDR2 SVGEGT. Sequencing was carried out using PBMCs. The V and J genes are TRBV6-2 or TRBV6-3 and TRBJ1-1; D unresolved. This TCR came from a human donor in good health (CMV status not recorded). Some clones in this sample may be carry-over from other donors' samples. The CDR3 nucleotides are TGTGCCAGCAGAGACCCGGGGACTGAAGCTTTCTTT. It codes for CASRDPGTEAFF.